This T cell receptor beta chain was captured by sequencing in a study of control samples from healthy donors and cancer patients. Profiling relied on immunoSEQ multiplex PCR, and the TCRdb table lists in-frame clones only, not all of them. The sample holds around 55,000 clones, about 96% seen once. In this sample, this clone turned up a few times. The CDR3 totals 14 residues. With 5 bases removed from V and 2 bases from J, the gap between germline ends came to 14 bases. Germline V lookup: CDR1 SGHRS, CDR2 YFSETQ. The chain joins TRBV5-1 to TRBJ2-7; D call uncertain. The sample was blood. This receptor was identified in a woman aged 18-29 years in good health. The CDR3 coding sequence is TGCGCCAGCAGATCCACCGAGGCCACCTACGAGCAGTACTTC. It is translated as CASRSTEATYEQYF.